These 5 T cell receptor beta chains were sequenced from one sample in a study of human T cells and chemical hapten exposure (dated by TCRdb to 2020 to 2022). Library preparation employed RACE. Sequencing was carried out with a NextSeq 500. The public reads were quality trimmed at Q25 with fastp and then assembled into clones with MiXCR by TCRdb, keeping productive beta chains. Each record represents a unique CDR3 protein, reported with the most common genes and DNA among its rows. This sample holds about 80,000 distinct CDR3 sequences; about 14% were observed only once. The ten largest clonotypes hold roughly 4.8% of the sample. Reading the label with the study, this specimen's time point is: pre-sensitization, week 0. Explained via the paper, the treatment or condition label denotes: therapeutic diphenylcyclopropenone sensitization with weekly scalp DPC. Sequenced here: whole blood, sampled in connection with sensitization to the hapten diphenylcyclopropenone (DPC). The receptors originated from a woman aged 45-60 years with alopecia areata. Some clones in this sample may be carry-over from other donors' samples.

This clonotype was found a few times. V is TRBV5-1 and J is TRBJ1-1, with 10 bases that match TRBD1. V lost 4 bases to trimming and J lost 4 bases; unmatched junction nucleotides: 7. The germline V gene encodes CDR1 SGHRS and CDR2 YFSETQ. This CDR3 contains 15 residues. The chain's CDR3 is CASSLRQGAGTEAFF. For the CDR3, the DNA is TGCGCCAGCAGCCTACGACAGGGGGCAGGCACTGAAGCTTTCTTT. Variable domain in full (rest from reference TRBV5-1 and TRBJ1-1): KAGVTQTPRYLIKTRGQQVTLSCSPISGHRSVSWYQQTPGQGLQFLFEYFSETQRNKGNFPGRFSGRQFSNSRSEMNVSTLELGDSALYLCASSLRQGAGTEAFFGQGTRLTVV.

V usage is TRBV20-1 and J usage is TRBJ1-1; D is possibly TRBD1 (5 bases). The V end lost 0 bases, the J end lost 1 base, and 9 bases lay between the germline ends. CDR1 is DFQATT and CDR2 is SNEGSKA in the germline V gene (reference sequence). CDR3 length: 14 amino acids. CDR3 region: CSARDLGQNTEAFF. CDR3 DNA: TGCAGTGCTAGAGATTTGGGGCAGAACACTGAAGCTTTCTTT.

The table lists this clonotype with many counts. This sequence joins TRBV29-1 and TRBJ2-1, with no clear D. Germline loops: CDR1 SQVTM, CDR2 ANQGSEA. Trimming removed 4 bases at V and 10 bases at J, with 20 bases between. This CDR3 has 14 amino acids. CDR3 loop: CSVVKLAASPEQFF. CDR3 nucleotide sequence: TGCAGCGTTGTGAAATTGGCTGCTTCTCCCGAGCAGTTCTTC.

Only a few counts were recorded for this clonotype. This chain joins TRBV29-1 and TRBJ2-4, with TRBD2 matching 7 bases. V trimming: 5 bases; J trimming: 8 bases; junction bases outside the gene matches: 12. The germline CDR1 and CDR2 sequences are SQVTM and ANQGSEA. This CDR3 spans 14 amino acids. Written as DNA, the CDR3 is TGCAGCGTTTCCGGACTAGGCCCCACGGACATTCAGTACTTC. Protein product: CSVSGLGPTDIQYF.

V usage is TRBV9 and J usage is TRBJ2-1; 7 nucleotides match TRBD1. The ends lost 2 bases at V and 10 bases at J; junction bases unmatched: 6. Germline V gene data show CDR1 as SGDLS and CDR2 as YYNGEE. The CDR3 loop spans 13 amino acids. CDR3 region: CASSVEQGTEQFF. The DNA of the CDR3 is TGTGCCAGCAGCGTGGAACAGGGGACCGAGCAGTTCTTC.